This is a list of T cell receptor beta chains from one sample in a study of radiation and T cells in renal cell carcinoma. Clones were sequenced by immunoSEQ multiplex PCR, and TCRdb holds only the in-frame ones, with some missing. The table lists tens of thousands of clones, roughly 80% of them singletons. The sample was blood, taken from a patient whose treatment included radiotherapy and nephrectomy. These receptors were obtained from a man aged 55-75 years with renal cell carcinoma. Both conserved end residues are part of each CDR3. Each record gives: D gene, V gene, J gene, clone size, CDR3 DNA, CDR3 protein. The D gene is left open where the match is weak. Clone size is given for some rows only: seen once, a few or many times, or a class if the clone is expanded.

>TRBD1|TRBV18|TRBJ2-2|.
TGTGCCAGCCCACGGGACAGGGAATCCGGGGAGCTGTTTTTT
CASPRDRESGELFF
>.|TRBV2|TRBJ2-1|.
TGTGCCAGCAGTGAAGAGGCCAGAGACAATGAGCAGTTCTTC
CASSEEARDNEQFF
>TRBD2|TRBV11-2|TRBJ2-5|.
TGTGCCAGCAGCCCAGCCGGGGGGACGCAAGAGACCCAGTACTTC
CASSPAGGTQETQYF
>.|TRBV5-1|TRBJ2-3|once
TGCGCCAGCAGCGTGAGCGACAGCACAGATACGCAGTATTTT
CASSVSDSTDTQYF
>TRBD1|TRBV9|TRBJ2-1|few
TGTGCCAGCTTCGGGACAGGTTTTTACAATGAGCAGTTCTTC
CASFGTGFYNEQFF
>.|TRBV28|TRBJ2-7|.
TGTGCCAGCATTCAAAGCTCAGGGGGGATATACGAGCAGTACTTC
CASIQSSGGIYEQYF
>.|TRBV7-2|TRBJ2-1|.
TGTGCCAGCAGCTTGGGGACTTACAATGAGCAGTTCTTC
CASSLGTYNEQFF
>TRBD2|TRBV11-2|TRBJ2-1|.
TGTGCCAGCAGCCTCCTGGCGGGGGGAGTAATCAATGAGCAGTTCTTC
CASSLLAGGVINEQFF
>.|TRBV10-2|TRBJ1-5|few
TGCGCCAGCAGTGACGGGGTCAGGGTTCAGCCCCAGCATTTT
CASSDGVRVQPQHF
>.|TRBV7-2|TRBJ2-5|.
TGTGCCAGCAGCTTAGGGGGGCTCAGTCAAGAGACCCAGTACTTC
CASSLGGLSQETQYF
>.|TRBV5-1|TRBJ2-6|few
TGCGCCAGCAGCTTGACAGGGTCTGGGGCCAACGTCCTGACTTTC
CASSLTGSGANVLTF
>.|TRBV11-3|TRBJ2-3|.
TGTGCCAGCAGCCTTACTTTTCCCGATACGCAGTATTTT
CASSLTFPDTQYF
>.|TRBV29-1|TRBJ2-5|once
TGCAGCGCGACACGGGGGGCTGGTGAGACCCAGTACTTC
CSATRGAGETQYF
>.|TRBV9|TRBJ2-3|.
TGTGCCAGCAGCCCCGCGTGGGGGGATACGCAGTATTTT
CASSPAWGDTQYF
>.|TRBV25-1|TRBJ2-5|.
TGTGCCAGCAGTGAAACGGGGCAGCAAGAGACCCAGTACTTC
CASSETGQQETQYF
>.|TRBV27|TRBJ1-6|.
TGTGCCAGCAGGACAGGCAGAAATTCACCCCTCCACTTT
CASRTGRNSPLHF
>.|TRBV10-3|TRBJ1-2|.
TGTGCCATCAGTGACAACGATGATGGCTACACCTTC
CAISDNDDGYTF
>.|TRBV20-1|TRBJ2-1|.
TGCAGTGCCCCATGGGGGGATGAGCAGTTCTTC
CSAPWGDEQFF
>.|TRBV11-2|TRBJ2-1|.
TGTGCCAGCAGCTTAGACGGTTTTTACAATGAGCAGTTCTTC
CASSLDGFYNEQFF
>.|TRBV14|TRBJ2-5|.
TGTGCCAGCAGCCAAGAGTGGGGGCAGTGGGGGACCCAGTACTTC
CASSQEWGQWGTQYF
>.|TRBV7-9|TRBJ2-1|.
TGTGCCAGCAGCTTAGGTAGACACAATGAGCAGTTCTTC
CASSLGRHNEQFF
>TRBD1|TRBV5-6|TRBJ1-1|.
TGTGCCAGCAGCTTACAGGGGGGCACTGAAGCTTTCTTT
CASSLQGGTEAFF
>.|TRBV4-2|TRBJ1-1|.
TGTGCCAGCAGCCAAGCCCGGGGGGGGACTGAAGCTTTCTTT
CASSQARGGTEAFF
>.|TRBV19|TRBJ1-2|.
TGTGCCAGTCGGAAGGAAGGCTACACCTTC
CASRKEGYTF
>.|TRBV5-1|TRBJ1-1|few
TGCGCCAGCAGCTTATTCGATCTGGGCACTGAAGCTTTCTTT
CASSLFDLGTEAFF
>.|TRBV7-2|TRBJ2-2|.
TGTGCCAGCAGCCGTTTACATAACACCGGGGAGCTGTTTTTT
CASSRLHNTGELFF
>.|TRBV5-1|TRBJ2-3|.
TGCGCCAGCAGCGGCACCGGGACTTCGAGACCAGATACGCAGTATTTT
CASSGTGTSRPDTQYF
>.|TRBV5-6|TRBJ2-7|.
TGTGCCAGCAGCGGGTTGTCGGGAAACGAGCAGTACTTC
CASSGLSGNEQYF
>.|TRBV20-1|TRBJ2-7|.
TGCAGTGCTAGGGGGACTGGCGAGCAGTACTTC
CSARGTGEQYF
>TRBD1|TRBV7-6|TRBJ2-7|once
TGTGCCAGCAGCTTAGCGGACAGGGGCTCCTACGAGCAGTACTTC
CASSLADRGSYEQYF
>.|TRBV7-2|TRBJ2-2|.
TGTGCCAGCAGCCGTTACAGGGATGGTGGCACCGGGGAGCTGTTTTTT
CASSRYRDGGTGELFF
>.|TRBV2|TRBJ1-5|.
TGTGCCAGCGCTAATTCTCATAGCAATCAGCCCCAGCATTTT
CASANSHSNQPQHF
>.|TRBV4-3|TRBJ2-3|once
TGCGCCAGCAGCCAAGAAGTCGGGGGTTGGAGCACAGATACGCAGTATTTT
CASSQEVGGWSTDTQYF
>.|TRBV10-3|TRBJ2-1|.
TGTGCCATCAGTACAGTTAGTGGGAATGAGCAGTTCTTC
CAISTVSGNEQFF
>.|TRBV6-5|TRBJ1-2|.
TGTGCCAGCAGACAGGGTTTCGGCTACACCTTC
CASRQGFGYTF
>TRBD2|TRBV25-1|TRBJ2-5|once
TGTGCCAGCAGTGAGGGAGGGAAACAGACCCAGTACTTC
CASSEGGKQTQYF
>TRBD1|TRBV4-2|TRBJ1-5|.
TGTGCCAGCAGCCCCCAGGGGGGACAGGGGGCCGGTCAGCCCCAGCATTTT
CASSPQGGQGAGQPQHF
>.|TRBV13|TRBJ1-1|.
TGTGCCAGCAGTTTTGGGAGGGAGGCTTTCTTT
CASSFGREAFF
>.|TRBV2|TRBJ1-2|.
TGTGCCAGCAGTGAAGCGCTACAGGGATCAAGGGGCTACACCTTC
CASSEALQGSRGYTF
>.|TRBV6-1|TRBJ1-1|.
TGTGCCAGCAGCCTCCCCAGCACTGAAGCTTTCTTT
CASSLPSTEAFF
>.|TRBV19|TRBJ2-1|once
TGTGCCAGTAGTTTAGGTGAGCGGACCTTAACCCTCAGATCCTACAATGAGCAGTTCTTC
CASSLGERTLTLRSYNEQFF
>TRBD1|TRBV6-5|TRBJ2-7|.
TGTGCCAGCAGTTACAGAGACAGGGGGTTCTACGAGCAGTACTTC
CASSYRDRGFYEQYF
>.|TRBV6-5|TRBJ2-7|medium-sized
TGTGCCAGCAGTTACGCTAGCCCAAGATACTACGAGCAGTACTTC
CASSYASPRYYEQYF
>.|TRBV5-1|TRBJ2-2|.
TGCGCCAGCAGCGCGGCGGGCAGGGGAAACACCGGGGAGCTGTTTTTT
CASSAAGRGNTGELFF
>TRBD1|TRBV5-1|TRBJ1-3|.
TGCGCCAGCAGACCCGACAGGGGACACACCATATATTTT
CASRPDRGHTIYF
>TRBD1|TRBV18|TRBJ1-1|.
TGTGCCAGCTCACCAAGGGACAGGGTTTTGTACACTGAAGCTTTCTTT
CASSPRDRVLYTEAFF
>.|TRBV19|TRBJ1-4|once
TGTGCCAGTCGATTACAGGGCCCGTGGGAAAAACTGTTTTTT
CASRLQGPWEKLFF
>.|TRBV5-1|TRBJ2-6|.
TGCGCCAGCAGCGTAGTCACTGGGGCCAACGTCCTGACTTTC
CASSVVTGANVLTF
>.|TRBV5-6|TRBJ2-5|.
TGTGCCAGCAGCTTGCAGGTACCGGAGACCCAGTACTTC
CASSLQVPETQYF
>.|TRBV4-1|TRBJ1-1|.
TGCGCCAGCAGCCAAGATCAGGCAGGGGACTTACTTGAAGCTTTCTTT
CASSQDQAGDLLEAFF
>.|TRBV7-9|TRBJ1-1|.
TGTGCCAGCAGCTTAGGCGGGAGATACACTGAAGCTTTCTTT
CASSLGGRYTEAFF
>TRBD2|TRBV19|TRBJ2-7|.
TGTGCCAGTAGTCCGGGGGGACGACTAGCGGGGACCTACGAGCAGTACTTC
CASSPGGRLAGTYEQYF
>TRBD2|TRBV6-6|TRBJ2-4|.
TGTGCCAGCAGTCACCGACTAGCGGTGATCCAAAACATTCAGTACTTC
CASSHRLAVIQNIQYF
>TRBD1|TRBV7-8|TRBJ2-4|.
TGTGCCAGCAGCTCCCTCATAGGGACAGTAGCAAACATTCAGTACTTC
CASSSLIGTVANIQYF